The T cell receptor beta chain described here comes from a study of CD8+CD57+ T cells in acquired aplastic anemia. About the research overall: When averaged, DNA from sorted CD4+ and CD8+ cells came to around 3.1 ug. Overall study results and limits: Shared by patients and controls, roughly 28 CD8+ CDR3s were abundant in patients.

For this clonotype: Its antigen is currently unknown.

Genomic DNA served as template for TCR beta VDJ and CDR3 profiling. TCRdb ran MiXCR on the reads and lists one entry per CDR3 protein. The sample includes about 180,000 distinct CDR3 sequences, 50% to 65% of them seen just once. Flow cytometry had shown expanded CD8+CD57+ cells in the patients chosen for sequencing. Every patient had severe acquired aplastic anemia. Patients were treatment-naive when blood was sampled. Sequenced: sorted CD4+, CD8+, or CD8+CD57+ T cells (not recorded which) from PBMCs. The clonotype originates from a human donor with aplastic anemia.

CDR3 protein: CASSSNQPQHF. CDR3 DNA: TGTGCCAGTAGTAGCAATCAGCCCCAGCATTTT. The rearrangement uses TRBV19 and TRBJ1-5; no clear D. The CDR3 totals 11 residues. Trimming took off 4 bases at V and 2 bases at J, with 0 bases between the two ends. The germline CDR1 and CDR2 sequences are LNHDA and SQIVND (reference sequence).